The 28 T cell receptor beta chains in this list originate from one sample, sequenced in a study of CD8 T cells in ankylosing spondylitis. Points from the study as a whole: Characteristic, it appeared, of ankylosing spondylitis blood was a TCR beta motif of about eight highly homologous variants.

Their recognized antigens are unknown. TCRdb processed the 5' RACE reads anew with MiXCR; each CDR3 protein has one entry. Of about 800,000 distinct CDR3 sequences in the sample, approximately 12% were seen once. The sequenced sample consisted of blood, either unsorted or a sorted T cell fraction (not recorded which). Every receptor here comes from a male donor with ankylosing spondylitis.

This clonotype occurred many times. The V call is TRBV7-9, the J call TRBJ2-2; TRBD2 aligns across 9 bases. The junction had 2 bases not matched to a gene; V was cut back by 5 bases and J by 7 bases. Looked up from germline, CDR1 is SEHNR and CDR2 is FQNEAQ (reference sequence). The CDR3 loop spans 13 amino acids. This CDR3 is CASSAGGFGELFF. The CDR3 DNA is TGTGCCAGCAGCGCGGGAGGGTTCGGGGAGCTGTTTTTT.

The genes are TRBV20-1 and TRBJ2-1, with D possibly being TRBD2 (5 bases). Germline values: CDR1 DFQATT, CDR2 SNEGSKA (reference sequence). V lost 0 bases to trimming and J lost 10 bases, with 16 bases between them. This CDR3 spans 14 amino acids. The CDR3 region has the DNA TGCAGTGCTAGAGATCAGAGAGGAGCGGAAGAGCAGTTCTTC. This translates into CSARDQRGAEEQFF.

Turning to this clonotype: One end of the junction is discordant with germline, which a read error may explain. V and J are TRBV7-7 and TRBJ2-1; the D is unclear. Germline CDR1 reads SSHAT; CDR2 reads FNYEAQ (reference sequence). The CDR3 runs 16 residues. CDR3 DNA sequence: TGTGCTAGCAGCCTCACCTGGGAAATGGGATACAATGAGCAGTTCTTC. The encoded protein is CASSLTWEMGYNEQFF.

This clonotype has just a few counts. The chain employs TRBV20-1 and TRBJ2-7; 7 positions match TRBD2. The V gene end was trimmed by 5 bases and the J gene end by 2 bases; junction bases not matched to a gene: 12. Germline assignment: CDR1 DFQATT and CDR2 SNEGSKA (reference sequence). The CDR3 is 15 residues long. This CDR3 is CSAQSSREFPYEQYF. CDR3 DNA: TGCAGTGCTCAGAGCTCGCGGGAGTTCCCCTACGAGCAGTACTTC.

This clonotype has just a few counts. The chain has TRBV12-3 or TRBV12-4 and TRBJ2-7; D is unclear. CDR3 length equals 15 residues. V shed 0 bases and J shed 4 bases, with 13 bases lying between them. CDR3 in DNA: TGTGCCAGCAGTTTAGCAGGGTCTGTCAATTACGAGCAGTACTTC. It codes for CASSLAGSVNYEQYF.

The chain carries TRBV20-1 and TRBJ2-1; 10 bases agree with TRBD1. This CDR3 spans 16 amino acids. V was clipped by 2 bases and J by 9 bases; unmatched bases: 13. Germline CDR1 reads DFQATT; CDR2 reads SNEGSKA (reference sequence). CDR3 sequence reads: CSARPIPGQGDREQFF. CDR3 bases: TGCAGTGCTAGACCGATCCCAGGACAGGGGGACCGTGAGCAGTTCTTC.

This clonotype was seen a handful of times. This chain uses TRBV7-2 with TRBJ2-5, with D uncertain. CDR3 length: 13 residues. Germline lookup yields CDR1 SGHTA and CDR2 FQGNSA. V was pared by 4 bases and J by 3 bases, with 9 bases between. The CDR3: CASSSVGKETQYF. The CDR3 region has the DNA TGTGCCAGCAGCTCCGTTGGGAAAGAGACCCAGTACTTC.

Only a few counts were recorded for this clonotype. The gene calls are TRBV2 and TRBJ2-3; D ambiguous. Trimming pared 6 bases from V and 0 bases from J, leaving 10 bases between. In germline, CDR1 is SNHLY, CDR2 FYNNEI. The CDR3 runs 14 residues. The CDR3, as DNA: TGTGCCAGCAGGACGGACCTAAGCACAGATACGCAGTATTTT. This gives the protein CASRTDLSTDTQYF.

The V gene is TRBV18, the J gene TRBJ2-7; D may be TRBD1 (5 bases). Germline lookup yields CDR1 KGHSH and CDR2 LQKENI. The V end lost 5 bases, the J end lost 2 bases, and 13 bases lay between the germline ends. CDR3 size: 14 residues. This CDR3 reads CASSSFDSTYEQYF. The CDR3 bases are TGTGCCAGCTCAAGCTTCGACAGTACCTACGAGCAGTACTTC.

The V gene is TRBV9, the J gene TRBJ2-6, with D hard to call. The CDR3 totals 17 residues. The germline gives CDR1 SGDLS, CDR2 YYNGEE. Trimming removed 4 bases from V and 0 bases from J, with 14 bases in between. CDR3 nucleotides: TGTGCCAGCAGCCCGAGGACCGCGTTCTCTGGGGCCAACGTCCTGACTTTC. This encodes CASSPRTAFSGANVLTF. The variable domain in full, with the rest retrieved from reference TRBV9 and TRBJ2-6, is DSGVTQTPKHLITATGQRVTLRCSPRSGDLSVYWYQQSLDQGLQFLIQYYNGEERAKGNILERFSAQQFPDLHSELNLSSLELGDSALYFCASSPRTAFSGANVLTFGAGSRLTVL.

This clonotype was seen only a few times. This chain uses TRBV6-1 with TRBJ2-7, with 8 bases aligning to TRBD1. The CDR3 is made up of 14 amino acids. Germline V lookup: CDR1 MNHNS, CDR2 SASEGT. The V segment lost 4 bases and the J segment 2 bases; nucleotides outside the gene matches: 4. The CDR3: CASSAPGQAYEQYF. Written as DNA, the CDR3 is TGTGCCAGCAGTGCCCCGGGACAGGCCTACGAGCAGTACTTC.

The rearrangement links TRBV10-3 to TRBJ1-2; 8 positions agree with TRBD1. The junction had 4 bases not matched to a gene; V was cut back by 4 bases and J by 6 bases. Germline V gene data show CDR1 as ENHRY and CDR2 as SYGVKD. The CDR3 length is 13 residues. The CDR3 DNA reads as TGTGCCATCAGTGCGGCGACAGGGGATGGCTACACCTTC. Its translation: CAISAATGDGYTF.

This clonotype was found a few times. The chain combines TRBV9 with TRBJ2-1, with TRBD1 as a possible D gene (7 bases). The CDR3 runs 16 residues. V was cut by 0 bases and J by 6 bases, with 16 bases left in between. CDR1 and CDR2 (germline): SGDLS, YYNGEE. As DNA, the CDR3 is TGTGCCAGCAGCGTAGTGTTGGCAGGGGGGAGCAATGAGCAGTTCTTC. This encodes CASSVVLAGGSNEQFF.

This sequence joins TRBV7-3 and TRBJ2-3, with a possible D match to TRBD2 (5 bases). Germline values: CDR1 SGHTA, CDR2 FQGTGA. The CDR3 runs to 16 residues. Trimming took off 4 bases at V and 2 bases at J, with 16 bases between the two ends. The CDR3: CASSSPTSSPTDTQYF. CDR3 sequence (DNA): TGTGCCAGCAGCTCCCCCACTAGTTCCCCCACAGATACGCAGTATTTT.

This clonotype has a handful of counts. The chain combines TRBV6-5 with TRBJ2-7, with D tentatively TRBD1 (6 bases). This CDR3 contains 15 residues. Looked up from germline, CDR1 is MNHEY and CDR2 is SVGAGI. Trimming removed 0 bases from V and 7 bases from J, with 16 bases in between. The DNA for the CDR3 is TGTGCCAGCAGTTACTCGGACAGCTACGAAGAAGAGCAGTACTTC. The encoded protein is CASSYSDSYEEEQYF.

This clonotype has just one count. Here the CDR3 reads CAAEGVFGYTF. CDR3 DNA: TGTGCAGCGGAAGGGGTCTTTGGCTACACCTTC. The chain links TRBV28 to TRBJ1-2, with D possibly being TRBD1 (5 bases). The length of the CDR3 is 11 residues. Germline lookup yields CDR1 MDHEN and CDR2 SYDVKM.

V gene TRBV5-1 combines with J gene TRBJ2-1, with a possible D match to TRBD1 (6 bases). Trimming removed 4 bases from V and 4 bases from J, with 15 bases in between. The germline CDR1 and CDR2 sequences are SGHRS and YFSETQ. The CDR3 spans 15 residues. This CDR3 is CASSPTMDSYNEQFF. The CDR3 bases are TGCGCCAGCAGCCCGACGATGGACAGTTACAATGAGCAGTTCTTC.

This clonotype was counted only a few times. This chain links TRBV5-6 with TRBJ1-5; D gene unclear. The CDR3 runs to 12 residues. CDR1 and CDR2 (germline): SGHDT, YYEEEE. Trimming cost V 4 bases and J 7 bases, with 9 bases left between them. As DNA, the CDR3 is TGTGCCAGCAGCGCCCGGCTCCAGCCCCAGCATTTT. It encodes CASSARLQPQHF.

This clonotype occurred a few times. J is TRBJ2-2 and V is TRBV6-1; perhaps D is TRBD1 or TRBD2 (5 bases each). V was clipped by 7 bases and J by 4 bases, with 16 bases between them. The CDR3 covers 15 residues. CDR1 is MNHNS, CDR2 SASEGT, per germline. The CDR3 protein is CASIRDGLGTGELFF. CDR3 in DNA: TGTGCCAGCATCCGGGACGGCCTAGGCACCGGGGAGCTGTTTTTT.

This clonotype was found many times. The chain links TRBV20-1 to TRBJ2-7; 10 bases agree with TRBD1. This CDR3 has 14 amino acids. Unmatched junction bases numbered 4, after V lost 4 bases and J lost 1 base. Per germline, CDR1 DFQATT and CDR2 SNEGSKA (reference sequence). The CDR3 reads CSATGTGASYEQYF. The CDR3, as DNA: TGCAGTGCTACCGGGACAGGGGCTTCCTACGAGCAGTACTTC.

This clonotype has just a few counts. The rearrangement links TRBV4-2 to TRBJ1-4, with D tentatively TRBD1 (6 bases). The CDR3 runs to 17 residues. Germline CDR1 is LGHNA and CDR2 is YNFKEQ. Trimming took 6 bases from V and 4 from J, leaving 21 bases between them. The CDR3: CASSFWAGAVSNEKLFF. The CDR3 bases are TGTGCCAGCAGTTTCTGGGCGGGGGCAGTAAGTAATGAAAAACTGTTTTTT.

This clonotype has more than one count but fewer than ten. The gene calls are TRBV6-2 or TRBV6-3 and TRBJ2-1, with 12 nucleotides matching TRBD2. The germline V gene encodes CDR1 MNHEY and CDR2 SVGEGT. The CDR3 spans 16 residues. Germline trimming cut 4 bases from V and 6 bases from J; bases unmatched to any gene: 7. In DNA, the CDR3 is TGTGCCAGCAGTTCGCCTAGCGGGAGGGGGGGCAATGAGCAGTTCTTC. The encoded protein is CASSSPSGRGGNEQFF.

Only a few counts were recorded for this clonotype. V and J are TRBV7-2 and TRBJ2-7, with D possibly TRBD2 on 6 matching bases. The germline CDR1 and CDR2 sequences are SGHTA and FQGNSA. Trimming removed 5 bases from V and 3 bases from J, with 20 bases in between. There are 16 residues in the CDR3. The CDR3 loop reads CASSPAGPGLYYEQYF. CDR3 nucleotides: TGTGCCAGCAGCCCAGCGGGCCCGGGGTTATACTACGAGCAGTACTTC.

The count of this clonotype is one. CDR3 nucleotide sequence: TGTGCCACCAGCAGAGGGGACAGCGTTAATGAAAAACTGTTTTTT. It yields the protein CATSRGDSVNEKLFF. The rearrangement joins TRBV15 to TRBJ1-4, with TRBD1 matching over 7 bases. Looked up from germline, CDR1 is LNHNV and CDR2 is YYDKDF (reference sequence). Trimming removed 1 base from V and 4 bases from J; junction bases left unmatched: 3. CDR3 length equals 15 residues.

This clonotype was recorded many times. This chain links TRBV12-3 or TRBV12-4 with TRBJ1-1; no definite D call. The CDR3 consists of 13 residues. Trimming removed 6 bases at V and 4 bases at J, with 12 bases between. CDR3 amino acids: CASSPAGGTEAFF. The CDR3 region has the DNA TGTGCCAGCAGCCCAGCGGGCGGCACTGAAGCTTTCTTT.

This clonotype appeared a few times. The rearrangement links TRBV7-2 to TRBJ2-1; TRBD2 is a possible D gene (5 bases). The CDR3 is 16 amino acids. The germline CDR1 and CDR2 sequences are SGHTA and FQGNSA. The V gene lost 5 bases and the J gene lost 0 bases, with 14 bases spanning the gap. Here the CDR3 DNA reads TGTGCCAGCAGCACCCGAAGCGGAGGCTCCTACAATGAGCAGTTCTTC. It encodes CASSTRSGGSYNEQFF. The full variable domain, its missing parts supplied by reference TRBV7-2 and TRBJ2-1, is GAGVSQSPSNKVTEKGKDVELRCDPISGHTALYWYRQSLGQGLEFLIYFQGNSAPDKSGLPSDRFSAERTGGSVSTLTIQRTQQEDSAVYLCASSTRSGGSYNEQFFGPGTRLTVL.

The CDR3 DNA reads TGCGCCAGCAGCCAAGTCCTGAGCTCTGGGGCCAACGTCCTGACTTTC. Protein: CASSQVLSSGANVLTF. This chain joins TRBV4-3 and TRBJ2-6; D not resolved. Germline CDR1 LGHNA, CDR2 YSLEER. V was pared by 1 base and J by 0 bases, with 7 bases between. The CDR3 has 16 residues.

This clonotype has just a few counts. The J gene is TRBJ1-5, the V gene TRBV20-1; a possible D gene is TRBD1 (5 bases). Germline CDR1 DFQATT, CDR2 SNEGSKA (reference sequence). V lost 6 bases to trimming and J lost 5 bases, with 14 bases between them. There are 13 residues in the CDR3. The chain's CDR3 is CSAVPGSYQPQHF. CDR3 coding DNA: TGCAGTGCAGTTCCAGGGTCCTATCAGCCCCAGCATTTT.